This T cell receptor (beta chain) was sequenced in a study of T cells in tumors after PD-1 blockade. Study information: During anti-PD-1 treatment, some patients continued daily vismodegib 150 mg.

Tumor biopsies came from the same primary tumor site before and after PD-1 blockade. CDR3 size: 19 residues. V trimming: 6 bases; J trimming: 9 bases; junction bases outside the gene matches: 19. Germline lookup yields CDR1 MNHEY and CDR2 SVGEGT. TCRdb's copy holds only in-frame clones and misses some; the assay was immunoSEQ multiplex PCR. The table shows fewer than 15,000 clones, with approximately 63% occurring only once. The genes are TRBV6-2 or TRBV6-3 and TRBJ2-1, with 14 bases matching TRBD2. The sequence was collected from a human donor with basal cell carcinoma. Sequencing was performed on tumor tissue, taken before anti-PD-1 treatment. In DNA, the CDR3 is TGTGCCAGCAGCGGAACAACCCGGACTAGCGGGAGGTTAAGGGGTGAGCAGTTCTTC. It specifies CASSGTTRTSGRLRGEQFF.